The text below deals with one TCR beta chain. Antigen: not known. The CDR3 is made up of 18 amino acids. Deletions cut 3 bases from V and 0 bases from J, with 18 bases between. CDR1 and CDR2 (germline): MNHNS, SASEGT. Each donor was a healthy Caucasian. This sample is drawn from a study of identical twins. Study results and caveats: Donors were not followed over many years; analysis was cross-sectional. Alpha sequences that were out-of-frame and twin-shared showed an excess of low generation probability.

A universal primer site was created by template switching, with the cDNA bearing unique molecular identifiers. TCRdb used MiXCR to reprocess the 5' RACE reads, holding one entry per CDR3 protein. This table holds hundreds of thousands of distinct CDR3 sequences, 6.1% found once. The receptor was isolated from a man aged 18 to 29 in good health. The gene calls are TRBV6-1 and TRBJ1-5, with a tentative D call TRBD1 (6 bases). The sample was naive T cells sorted from blood. The DNA for the CDR3 is TGTGCCAGCAGTGAGGACAGAGCCGTGGTTTCTAGCAATCAGCCCCAGCATTTT. Translation: CASSEDRAVVSSNQPQHF.